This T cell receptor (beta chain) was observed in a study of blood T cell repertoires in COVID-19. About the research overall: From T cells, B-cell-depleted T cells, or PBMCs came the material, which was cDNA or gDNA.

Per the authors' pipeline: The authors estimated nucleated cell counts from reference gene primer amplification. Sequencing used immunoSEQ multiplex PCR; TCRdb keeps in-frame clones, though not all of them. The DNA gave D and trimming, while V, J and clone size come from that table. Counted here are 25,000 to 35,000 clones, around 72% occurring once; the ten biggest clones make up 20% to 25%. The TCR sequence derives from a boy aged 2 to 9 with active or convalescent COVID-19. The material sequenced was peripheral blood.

The CDR3 coding sequence is TGTGCCAGCAGCTCAGCTGGAGCGCTTGAGCAGTACTTC. This sequence encodes CASSSAGALEQYF. The V gene is TRBV7-2, the J gene TRBJ2-7; no firm D call. Per the germline V gene, CDR1 is SGHTA and CDR2 is FQGNSA. V was trimmed by 4 bases and J by 7 bases, leaving 14 bases between them. The CDR3 totals 13 residues.